Following are 3 T cell receptor beta chains from one sample sequenced in a study of T cells after yellow fever vaccination. MiXCR was run by TCRdb on the 5' RACE reads, yielding one entry per CDR3 protein. This table holds some 300,000 distinct CDR3 sequences, over 8.5% found once. The starting material was CD4+ T cells sorted from PBMCs, obtained 45 days after the yellow fever booster vaccination. Receptor source: a man aged 18 to 29 who received the YFV17D yellow fever vaccine.

This clonotype has only a few counts. The V gene is TRBV20-1, the J gene TRBJ1-2; D is ambiguous. This CDR3 is 14 amino acids long. The germline V gene encodes CDR1 DFQATT and CDR2 SNEGSKA (reference sequence). The V gene lost 0 bases and the J gene lost 4 bases, with 12 bases spanning the gap. The CDR3 sequence is CSARDPAEVYGYTF. CDR3 coding DNA: TGCAGTGCTAGAGACCCAGCTGAGGTCTATGGCTACACCTTC.

The table lists this clonotype with many counts. This chain uses TRBV5-1 with TRBJ2-7; perhaps TRBD1 as D (6 bases). Trimming took 4 bases from V and 0 from J, leaving 11 bases between them. This CDR3 is built from 14 residues. Germline V gene data show CDR1 as SGHRS and CDR2 as YFSETQ. In nucleotides, the CDR3 is TGCGCCAGCAGCCCCGGGACATACTCCTACGAGCAGTACGTC. Its protein is CASSPGTYSYEQYV.

The gene calls are TRBV27 and TRBJ2-7, with 15 bases identical to TRBD2. The J segment lost 3 bases and the V segment lost 4 bases, leaving 7 bases of the junction unmatched. Per the germline V gene, CDR1 is MNHEY and CDR2 is SMNVEV (reference sequence). The CDR3 loop spans 17 amino acids. The CDR3 DNA reads TGTGCCAGCAGTTACTCGGGACTAGCGGGGGGTCGCTACGAGCAGTACTTC. Translation: CASSYSGLAGGRYEQYF.